The sequence of this TCR beta chain was determined in a study of blood T cells in healthy people across ages. This clonotype was seen a few times. Its antigen is currently unknown. For the second PCR, which ran for 7 to 11 cycles, a sample-barcoded 5' primer and a J-beta primer mix were used. From the 5' RACE reads, TCRdb called clonotypes with MiXCR, one entry per CDR3 protein. Of 1.5 million to 2 million distinct CDR3 sequences in the sample, 28% were seen once. Regarding the study as a whole: Shifts in expanded clonotypes may have been confounded by donor CMV status, which was unknown. Age showed a roughly linear inverse relationship with TCR beta diversity per million T cells.

Between the trimmed V and J ends, which lost 2 bases and 4 bases, there was a span of 11 bases. The germline V gene has CDR1 KGHDR and CDR2 SFDVKD. This CDR3 region has 15 residues. The chain links TRBV24-1 to TRBJ2-1; possibly TRBD1 for D (5 bases). The sequenced material came from blood. The TCR was taken from a woman in her 30s in good health. CDR3 sequence: CATSDSGAGYNEQFF. The CDR3 coding sequence is TGTGCCACCAGTGATTCTGGGGCTGGTTACAATGAGCAGTTCTTC.